The 23 T cell receptor beta chains listed next were all sequenced from one sample in a study of blood T cell repertoires in COVID-19 (TCRdb year 2020). Library creation used the immunoSEQ multiplex PCR assay. TCRdb carries this immuneACCESS record with in-frame sequences only. Its versions omit some clonotypes, under half of them owing to an unresolved V gene in the studies checked, with the rest unexplained. Present in this sample are 130,000 to 150,000 clones, roughly 80% of which were seen just once. Approximately 10% of the sample comes from the top ten. Material for sequencing was PBMCs or T cells enriched from blood (not recorded which). These receptors originate from a man in his fifties or sixties who had recovered from COVID-19.

The chain joins TRBV10-2 to TRBJ1-1; weak D call: TRBD1 (6 bases). The CDR3 runs 11 residues. The V gene's germline CDR1 is WSHSY and CDR2 SAAADI. The V gene lost 7 bases and the J gene lost 6 bases, with 9 bases spanning the gap. Here the CDR3 DNA reads TGCGCCAGCACCACAGGGTCTGAAGCTTTCTTT. Protein: CASTTGSEAFF.

V and J are TRBV7-8 and TRBJ1-5; 7 positions agree with TRBD1. V lost 4 bases to trimming and J lost 7 bases; unmatched junction nucleotides: 4. Germline V gives CDR1 SGHVS, CDR2 FQNEAQ. The CDR3 totals 13 residues. This CDR3 is CASSSDRVQPQHF. CDR3 sequence (DNA): TGTGCCAGCAGCTCCGACAGGGTACAGCCCCAGCATTTT.

This chain links TRBV7-9 with TRBJ1-4, with D possibly matching TRBD1 (5 bases). This CDR3 is 16 amino acids long. Per germline, CDR1 SEHNR and CDR2 FQNEAQ (reference sequence). Between the trimmed V and J ends, which lost 4 bases and 4 bases, there was a span of 16 bases. The chain's CDR3 is CASSSGYGGINEKLFF. In DNA, the CDR3 is TGTGCCAGCAGCTCCGGCTACGGGGGGATTAATGAAAAACTGTTTTTT.

This chain joins TRBV28 and TRBJ2-5, with TRBD1 matching 7 bases. This CDR3 region has 16 residues. V lost 6 bases, J lost 0 bases, and 10 bases stayed unmatched. CDR1 is MDHEN, CDR2 SYDVKM, per germline. The CDR3 spells CASSPNRGDYQETQYF. CDR3 coding DNA: TGTGCCAGCAGCCCGAACAGGGGCGACTACCAAGAGACCCAGTACTTC.

The V gene is TRBV28, the J gene TRBJ1-2; no reliable D call. Trimming took 4 bases from V and 4 from J, leaving 13 bases between them. Per germline, CDR1 MDHEN and CDR2 SYDVKM. This CDR3 has 14 amino acids. CDR3 protein: CASSSDTQSYGYTF. In DNA, the CDR3 is TGTGCCAGCAGTTCCGATACACAATCCTATGGCTACACCTTC.

V gene TRBV6-6 combines with J gene TRBJ2-5; TRBD2 matches 10 bases. Trimming took 4 bases from V and 4 from J; bases not matched to a gene: 9. CDR1 and CDR2 from the germline V gene are MNHNY and SVGAGI (reference sequence). The CDR3 consists of 16 residues. The CDR3 loop is CASSSELAGFGETQYF. The CDR3 coding sequence is TGTGCCAGCAGTTCAGAACTAGCGGGGTTTGGAGAGACCCAGTACTTC.

This clone was recorded once. V gene TRBV5-4 combines with J gene TRBJ1-4, with 11 bases lining up with TRBD1. The CDR3 covers 16 residues. The germline V gene encodes CDR1 SGHNT and CDR2 YYREEE (reference sequence). After removal of 0 bases from V and 8 bases from J, the junction contained 6 bases not matched to a gene. The chain's CDR3 is CASSLGGQGAREKLFF. In nucleotides, the CDR3 is TGTGCCAGCAGCTTGGGCGGACAGGGGGCCCGGGAAAAACTGTTTTTT.

This chain links TRBV15 with TRBJ1-6; 7 positions agree with TRBD1. Looked up from germline, CDR1 is LNHNV and CDR2 is YYDKDF (reference sequence). V shed 0 bases, J shed 9 bases, and the junction held 8 bases outside the gene matches. The CDR3 length is 16 residues. The CDR3 protein is CATSRDLQGRSSPLHF. Here the CDR3 DNA reads TGTGCCACCAGCAGAGATTTACAGGGGAGGAGTTCACCCCTCCACTTT.

The chain has TRBV18 and TRBJ1-4; 8 bases are shared with TRBD1. The CDR3 is 13 residues long. Germline loops: CDR1 KGHSH, CDR2 LQKENI. The V and J ends lost 4 bases and 5 bases, in that order; junction bases with no gene match: 0. In DNA, the CDR3 is TGTGCCAGCTCACGGACAGGGAATGAAAAACTGTTTTTT. Translating it yields CASSRTGNEKLFF.

This rearrangement joins TRBV25-1 to TRBJ1-1; D unclear. The CDR3 has 13 residues. Germline CDR1 and CDR2: MGHDK and SYGVNS. V was clipped by 8 bases and J by 6 bases, with 16 bases between them. The CDR3 here is CASRSNLKAEAFF. The DNA of the CDR3 is TGTGCCAGCCGTAGCAACCTCAAGGCTGAAGCTTTCTTT. Looking up the rest from reference TRBV25-1 and TRBJ1-1 gives the full variable domain: EADIYQTPRYLVIGTGKKITLECSQTMGHDKMYWYQQDPGMELHLIHYSYGVNSTEKGDLSSESTVSRIRTEHFPLTLESARPSHTSQYLCASRSNLKAEAFFGQGTRLTVV.

V and J are TRBV24-1 and TRBJ2-1, with TRBD1 matching over 7 bases. CDR3 length equals 13 residues. CDR1 KGHDR and CDR2 SFDVKD come from the germline V gene. Germline trimming cut 7 bases from V and 5 bases from J; bases unmatched to any gene: 4. CDR3 coding DNA: TGTGCCACCAGCCCGGGACAGAACAATGAGCAGTTCTTC. It yields the protein CATSPGQNNEQFF.

V is TRBV2 and J is TRBJ2-3; D may be TRBD2 (6 bases). In germline, CDR1 is SNHLY, CDR2 FYNNEI. This CDR3 is built from 15 residues. V was pared by 7 bases and J by 0 bases, with 14 bases between. The CDR3 sequence is CASTRGGLSTDTQYF. The CDR3 DNA follows: TGTGCCAGCACGAGGGGAGGCCTCAGCACAGATACGCAGTATTTT.

About this clone: The junction differs from germline at one of its ends, possibly a read error. The chain couples TRBV7-7 to TRBJ1-2; maybe TRBD1 (6 bases). The CDR3 sequence is 16 residues long. Germline V gene data show CDR1 as SSHAT and CDR2 as FNYEAQ (reference sequence). DNA of the CDR3: TGTGCTAGCAGCTTAGAGAACGGACAGTGGAACTATGGCTACACCTTC. It specifies CASSLENGQWNYGYTF.

The rearrangement uses TRBV11-2 and TRBJ2-7; a weak D match, TRBD2 (5 bases). CDR3 length: 12 amino acids. From germline, CDR1 is SGHAT and CDR2 FQNNGV. V lost 4 bases and J 1 base, leaving 5 bases between the germline ends. The CDR3, as DNA: TGTGCCAGCAGCTCGGGATCCTACGAGCAGTACTTC. Translation gives CASSSGSYEQYF.

This rearrangement joins TRBV7-2 to TRBJ1-6, with a tentative D call TRBD1 (5 bases). Per germline, CDR1 SGHTA and CDR2 FQGNSA. V lost 4 bases, J lost 4 bases, and 11 bases lay in between. The CDR3 contains 15 residues. This chain's CDR3 is CASSWEGVYNSPLHF. The CDR3, as DNA: TGTGCCAGCAGCTGGGAAGGGGTTTATAATTCACCCCTCCACTTT.

The chain couples TRBV5-1 to TRBJ1-3; 10 bases are a match to TRBD1. The CDR3 length is 16 residues. The germline CDR1 and CDR2 sequences are SGHRS and YFSETQ. Trimming cost V 5 bases and J 3 bases; bases outside gene matches: 8. CDR3 sequence: CASSPGTGVFGNTIYF. In DNA, the CDR3 is TGCGCCAGCAGTCCCGGGACAGGGGTTTTTGGAAACACCATATATTTT.

This clone appeared a few times. This chain connects TRBV30 to TRBJ1-5; unclear D gene. Trimming took off 1 base at V and 0 bases at J, with 10 bases between the two ends. This CDR3 is built from 15 residues. Germline loops: CDR1 GTSNPN, CDR2 SVGIG (reference sequence). CDR3 loop: CAWSEIHSSNQPQHF. The CDR3 DNA reads TGTGCCTGGAGTGAAATTCATAGTAGCAATCAGCCCCAGCATTTT.

The chain has TRBV4-2 and TRBJ1-5, with D maybe TRBD1 (5 bases). This CDR3 has 16 amino acids. Trimming stripped 0 bases from V and 3 bases from J, with 12 bases between. Germline V gene sequence: CDR1 LGHNA, CDR2 YNFKEQ. This CDR3 reads CASSQDWGNHNQPQHF. CDR3 in DNA: TGTGCCAGCAGCCAAGATTGGGGCAACCACAATCAGCCCCAGCATTTT.

V and J are TRBV6-4 and TRBJ2-5, with TRBD1 matching over 9 bases. This CDR3 contains 16 residues. V dropped 0 bases and J dropped 3; count of bases not matched to a gene: 5. Germline lookup yields CDR1 MRHNA and CDR2 SNTAGT. The CDR3 DNA follows: TGTGCCAGCAGTGACTCCCCGGGACAGGGCAAAGAGACCCAGTACTTC. Residues: CASSDSPGQGKETQYF.

V is TRBV7-9 and J is TRBJ1-1, with a weak D call TRBD1 (5 bases). The germline V gene encodes CDR1 SEHNR and CDR2 FQNEAQ (reference sequence). The CDR3 has 12 residues. Here the CDR3 DNA reads TGTGCAATGGCAGGGCAGAACACTGAAGCTTTCTTT. It translates to CAMAGQNTEAFF.

The chain recombines TRBV20-1 with TRBJ2-1; D is perhaps TRBD2 (6 bases). The germline V gene encodes CDR1 DFQATT and CDR2 SNEGSKA (reference sequence). The CDR3 is 15 residues long. Trimming pared 3 bases from V and 1 base from J, leaving 13 bases between. The CDR3 sequence is CSASRGLRSYNEQFF. Written as DNA, the CDR3 is TGCAGTGCTAGTCGGGGACTGAGATCCTACAATGAGCAGTTCTTC.

On this clone: Germline and junction disagree at one end, which may indicate a read error. The chain combines TRBV6-5 with TRBJ2-7; 9 nucleotides line up with TRBD1. The CDR3 is 11 amino acids. Germline V gene data show CDR1 as MNHEY and CDR2 as SVGAGI. CDR3 residues: CASRRQGEGIF. The CDR3 DNA is TGTGCCAGCAGGAGACAGGGGGAAGGGATCTTC.

In this sample, this clone turned up a few times. J is TRBJ1-1 and V is TRBV7-9; D is possibly TRBD1 (6 bases). Germline CDR1 SEHNR, CDR2 FQNEAQ (reference sequence). This CDR3 is built from 16 residues. V was trimmed by 0 bases and J by 4 bases, leaving 15 bases between them. The CDR3 loop reads CASSLAEDRPSTEAFF. As DNA, the CDR3 is TGTGCCAGCAGCTTAGCGGAGGACAGACCGTCCACTGAAGCTTTCTTT.